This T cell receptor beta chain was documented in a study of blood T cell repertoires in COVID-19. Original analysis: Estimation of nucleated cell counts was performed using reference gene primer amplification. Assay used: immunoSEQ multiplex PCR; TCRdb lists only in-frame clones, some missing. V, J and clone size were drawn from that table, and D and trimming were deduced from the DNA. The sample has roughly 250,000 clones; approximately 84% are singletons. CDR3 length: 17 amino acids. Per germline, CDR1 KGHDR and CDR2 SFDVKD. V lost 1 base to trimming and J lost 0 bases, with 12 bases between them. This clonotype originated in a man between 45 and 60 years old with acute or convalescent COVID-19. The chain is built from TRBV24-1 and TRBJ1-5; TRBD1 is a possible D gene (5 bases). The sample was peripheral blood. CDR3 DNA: TGTGCCACCAGTGATTTTTTGGGGCAGTCTAGCAATCAGCCCCAGCATTTT. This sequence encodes CATSDFLGQSSNQPQHF.